This record concerns one T cell receptor beta chain sequence. This clone was seen a handful of times. It lacks a known antigen. The record has no base qualities; no much larger clone is one base away. These data belong to a study of sequential checkpoint blockade in melanoma (dated by TCRdb to the late 2010s). In terms of the full investigation: In a 1:1 randomization, patients received either first-line nivolumab then ipilimumab (arm A) or ipilimumab then nivolumab (arm B). TCRbeta immunosequencing was performed on DNA from 85 to 100 pretreatment melanoma tumor samples. Maintenance nivolumab came after each of the two trial sequences. For twenty-two patients, matched tumor biopsies were taken both before treatment and at week 13, after single-agent nivolumab (arm A) or ipilimumab (arm B). Roughly 80% of the matched tumor biopsy pairs taken before and after treatment were from the same lesion. Here is what the overall study found, with its caveats: Larger, independent patient cohorts are needed to validate the response-prediction model that combines TCR metrics and mutation burden. Clinical benefit was about 30 times more likely to be achieved by patients whose tumor T-cell fraction and clonality increased by week 13. Small sample sizes and reduced statistical power limited the within-arm analyses of tumor T-cell fraction. Tumor T-cell fraction and clonality correlated with PD-L1 staining and CD8+ T-cell counts but not with mutational load. Among patients in arm A, the nivolumab-first arm, pretreatment tumor TIL clonality was associated with response (P = .04).

TCRbeta CDR3 regions were immunosequenced from genomic DNA with the immunoSEQ Assay. Before high-throughput sequencing, genomic DNA was amplified using bias-controlled multiplex PCR. In the source study's methods: To quantify the absolute abundance of each unique TCRbeta CDR3 region, the sequences were collapsed and filtered. Clonality, defined as 1 minus Pielou's evenness, was calculated using only productive rearrangements. Tumor T-cell fraction was computed by normalizing TCRbeta template counts to usable DNA, estimated from several housekeeping genes. Clones with significantly greater frequencies in on-treatment versus baseline samples were identified using a previously published method. This is the immuneACCESS table as TCRdb keeps it, with only in-frame sequences that have V and J called. A part of the clones is gone; compared with another copy, unresolved V genes explain less than half, and the rest is unexplained. V and J calls and clone size are those listed in that table; D and trimming were worked out from the DNA. Here the sample has fewer than 5,500 clones; about a quarter occur a single time. The leading ten clones occupy approximately 8.4% of the sample.

The CDR3, from cysteine to phenylalanine, totals 15 residues. The sequence is cut down to CDR3 DNA, 45 bases in frame from base 1. Taken from the germline V gene, the CDR1 and CDR2 loops are MDHEN and SYDVKM. V is pruned by 2 bases and J by 3 bases, leaving 5 bases of the junction without a gene match. The treatment or condition label here, explained by the study, means: randomized to nivolumab then ipilimumab (arm A) or the reverse (arm B). No trial patient had received prior DNA-damaging chemotherapy. The samples were obtained from melanoma patients enrolled in CheckMate 064, an open-label, randomized phase II trial testing sequential checkpoint blockade. Genomic DNA from formalin-fixed paraffin-embedded (FFPE) tissue samples served as the input for tumor TCR sequencing.

The receptor comes from a human donor with melanoma. The sequencing here drew on tumor tissue (inferred from file names), taken from a patient given nivolumab and ipilimumab in sequence. The sequence is built from TRBV28 and TRBJ2-7; TRBD1 matches 9 bases in the middle. At the DNA level, the sequence is TGTGCCAGCAGTTTACTACAGGGGGCGAACTACGAGCAGTACTTC. Its protein is CASSLLQGANYEQYF.